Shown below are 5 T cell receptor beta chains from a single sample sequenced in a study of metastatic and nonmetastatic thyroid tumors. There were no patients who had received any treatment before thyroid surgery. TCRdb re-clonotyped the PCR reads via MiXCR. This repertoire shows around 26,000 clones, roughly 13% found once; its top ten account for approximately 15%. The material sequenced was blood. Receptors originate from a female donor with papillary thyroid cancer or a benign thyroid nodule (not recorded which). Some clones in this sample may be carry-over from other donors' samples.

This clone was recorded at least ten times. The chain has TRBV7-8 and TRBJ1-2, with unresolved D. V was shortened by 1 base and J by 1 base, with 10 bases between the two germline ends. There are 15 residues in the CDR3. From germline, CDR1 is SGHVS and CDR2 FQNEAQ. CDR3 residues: CASSLGQPNNYGYTF. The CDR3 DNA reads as TGTGCCAGCAGCTTAGGGCAGCCCAATAACTATGGCTACACCTTC.

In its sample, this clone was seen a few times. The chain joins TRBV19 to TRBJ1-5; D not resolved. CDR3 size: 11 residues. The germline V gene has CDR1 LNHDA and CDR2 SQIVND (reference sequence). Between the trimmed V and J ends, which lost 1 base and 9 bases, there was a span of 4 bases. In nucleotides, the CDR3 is TGTGCCAGTAGTATAGGTCGGCCCCAGCATTTT. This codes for CASSIGRPQHF.

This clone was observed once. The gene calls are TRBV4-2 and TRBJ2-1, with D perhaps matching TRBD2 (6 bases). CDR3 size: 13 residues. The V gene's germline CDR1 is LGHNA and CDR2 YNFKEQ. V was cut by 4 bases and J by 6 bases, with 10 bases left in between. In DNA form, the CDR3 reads TGTGCCAGCAGCCCCGGACTATCCAATGAGCAGTTCTTC. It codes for CASSPGLSNEQFF.

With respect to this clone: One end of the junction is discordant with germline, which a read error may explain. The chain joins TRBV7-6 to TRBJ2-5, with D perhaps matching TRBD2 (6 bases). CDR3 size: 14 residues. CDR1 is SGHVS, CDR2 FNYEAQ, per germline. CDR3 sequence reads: CASSQVGGQETQYF. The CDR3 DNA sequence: TGTGCTAGCAGCCAGGTCGGGGGACAAGAGACCCAGTACTTC.

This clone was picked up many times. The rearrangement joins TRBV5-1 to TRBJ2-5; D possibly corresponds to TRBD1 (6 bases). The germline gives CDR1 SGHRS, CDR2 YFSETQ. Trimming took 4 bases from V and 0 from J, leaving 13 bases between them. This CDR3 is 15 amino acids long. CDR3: CASSHGQSYQETQYF. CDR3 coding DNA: TGCGCCAGCAGCCACGGACAGTCGTACCAAGAGACCCAGTACTTC.